What follows are 25 T cell receptor beta chains derived from one specimen sequenced in a study of cytomegalovirus exposure and HLA in healthy donors (dated by TCRdb to 2016 to 2017). Libraries were constructed by the immunoSEQ multiplex PCR assay. For the multiplex PCR, a mixture combining 60 forward primers for TCR Vbeta segments and 13 reverse primers for TCR Jbeta segments was used. Sourced from immuneACCESS, this table was stored by TCRdb with only in-frame sequences that have V and J called. A share of the clones is absent; for the studies checked, an unresolved V gene accounts for under half, and the remainder has no known explanation. The sample has roughly 99,000 clones on record, approximately 79% of them singletons. The ten largest clones take up about 14% of the sample. Material: PBMCs. All receptors come from a woman aged 40 to 49 in good health and CMV-seropositive.

This clone was detected only a few times. The chain recombines TRBV6-1 with TRBJ1-2; D possibly corresponds to TRBD1 (5 bases). Germline loops: CDR1 MNHNS, CDR2 SASEGT. There are 13 residues in the CDR3. Trimming took off 8 bases at V and 2 bases at J, with 12 bases between the two ends. The DNA for the CDR3 is TGTGCCAGCGCGGGGGGGGTAAACTATGGCTACACCTTC. Amino acid sequence: CASAGGVNYGYTF.

This sequence joins TRBV5-1 and TRBJ1-2; 11 positions match TRBD1. The CDR3 runs to 15 residues. Germline values: CDR1 SGHRS, CDR2 YFSETQ. Trimming took 7 bases from V and 6 from J; bases not matched to a gene: 11. The CDR3 protein is CASCRGVGQGDGYTF. CDR3 sequence (DNA): TGCGCCAGCTGCCGGGGAGTGGGACAGGGGGATGGCTACACCTTC.

This chain connects TRBV6-1 to TRBJ2-3, with 7 nucleotides matching TRBD1. V was pared by 5 bases and J by 2 bases, with 7 bases of the junction left unmatched. Per germline, CDR1 MNHNS and CDR2 SASEGT. This CDR3 has 15 amino acids. The CDR3 spells CASSLLGQNTDTQYF. CDR3 sequence (DNA): TGTGCCAGCAGTCTCTTGGGACAGAACACAGATACGCAGTATTTT.

V usage is TRBV11-2 and J usage is TRBJ2-2, with D tentatively TRBD1 (6 bases). There are 15 residues in the CDR3. Germline V gives CDR1 SGHAT, CDR2 FQNNGV. Trimming pared 5 bases from V and 1 base from J, leaving 11 bases between. CDR3 in amino acids: CASSRGRGNTGELFF. CDR3 bases: TGTGCCAGCAGCCGGGGCAGGGGGAACACCGGGGAGCTGTTTTTT.

The table lists this clone with a few counts. The chain links TRBV4-1 to TRBJ2-7; 9 bases match TRBD1. J was trimmed by 5 bases and V by 3 bases; bases with no gene match: 11. The CDR3 extends over 16 amino acids. Germline V gene data show CDR1 as MGHRA and CDR2 as YSYEKL. The CDR3 protein is CASSHFPRDRVNEQYF. In nucleotides, the CDR3 is TGCGCCAGCAGCCATTTTCCCCGGGACAGGGTGAACGAGCAGTACTTC.

The chain carries TRBV11-2 and TRBJ2-2; TRBD2 matches at 11 bases. CDR3 length: 19 residues. Germline V gives CDR1 SGHAT, CDR2 FQNNGV. V shed 5 bases and J 0 bases; nucleotides not matched to a gene: 11. CDR3 amino acids: CASSDRRLAGPANTGELFF. The CDR3, as DNA: TGTGCCAGCAGCGACCGACGACTAGCGGGGCCCGCGAACACCGGGGAGCTGTTTTTT.

Details on this clone: Germline is not matched at one junction end, which may reflect a read error. This rearrangement joins TRBV7-7 to TRBJ2-3, with a possible D match to TRBD1 (5 bases). The CDR3 consists of 14 residues. Germline CDR1 is SSHAT and CDR2 is FNYEAQ (reference sequence). CDR3 DNA sequence: TGTGCTAGCAGCCAGGGATCGGGCACAGATACGCAGTATTTT. It specifies CASSQGSGTDTQYF.

The rearrangement joins TRBV30 to TRBJ1-3; D uncertain. V was trimmed by 5 bases and J by 0 bases, leaving 8 bases between them. Germline values: CDR1 GTSNPN, CDR2 SVGIG (reference sequence). This CDR3 is 13 amino acids long. The CDR3 bases are TGTGCCTGGCAAGGAGCCTCTGGAAACACCATATATTTT. Translating it yields CAWQGASGNTIYF.

The rearrangement links TRBV18 to TRBJ2-2; TRBD1 aligns across 8 bases. The CDR3 is 15 amino acids. From germline, CDR1 is KGHSH and CDR2 LQKENI. The V and J ends lost 4 bases and 7 bases, in that order; junction bases with no gene match: 8. The CDR3 is CASSRGTGGFGELFF. The DNA for the CDR3 is TGTGCCAGCTCACGAGGGACAGGCGGTTTCGGGGAGCTGTTTTTT.

V and J are TRBV29-1 and TRBJ1-6; 7 bases align to TRBD1. V gave up 7 bases and J gave up 7 bases; unmatched junction bases: 7. The CDR3 sequence is 13 residues long. Germline V gene sequence: CDR1 SQVTM, CDR2 ANQGSEA. The CDR3 protein is CSARTGLNSPLHF. For the CDR3, the DNA is TGCAGCGCCCGGACAGGCCTGAATTCACCCCTCCACTTT.

This chain uses TRBV4-1 with TRBJ1-5; 10 positions agree with TRBD1. With 4 bases clipped from V and 4 bases from J, the junction kept 10 bases outside the gene matches. This CDR3 is built from 17 residues. In germline, CDR1 is MGHRA, CDR2 YSYEKL. The CDR3 sequence: CASSRATTGGWNQPQHF. Here the CDR3 DNA reads TGCGCCAGCAGCCGAGCAACGACAGGGGGCTGGAATCAGCCCCAGCATTTT.

This clone has a handful of counts. The chain carries TRBV19 and TRBJ1-5; possible D gene TRBD1, 5 bases. V gave up 0 bases and J gave up 6 bases, with 12 bases separating them. This CDR3 is 15 amino acids long. Germline CDR1 LNHDA, CDR2 SQIVND (reference sequence). The CDR3 coding sequence is TGTGCCAGTAGTATAGACAGGGCTGGGCTTCAGCCCCAGCATTTT. This translates into CASSIDRAGLQPQHF.

The chain has TRBV9 and TRBJ1-1; 8 bases are a match to TRBD1. J gave up 0 bases and V 0 bases, and 4 bases lay outside the gene matches. Per the germline V gene, CDR1 is SGDLS and CDR2 is YYNGEE. The CDR3 is 16 amino acids. DNA for the CDR3: TGTGCCAGCAGCGTAGAGGGGACAGGATTGAACACTGAAGCTTTCTTT. Translation: CASSVEGTGLNTEAFF.

The chain combines TRBV5-1 with TRBJ2-5, with TRBD1 as a possible D gene (6 bases). The V and J ends lost 5 bases and 4 bases respectively, with 18 bases between them. CDR1 is SGHRS, CDR2 YFSETQ, per germline. The CDR3 sequence is 15 residues long. CDR3 sequence: CASSMSQGRGETQYF. In DNA form, the CDR3 reads TGCGCCAGCAGTATGTCACAGGGACGGGGAGAGACCCAGTACTTC.

V usage is TRBV6-5 and J usage is TRBJ2-7; 7 bases map to TRBD1. V was pared by 6 bases and J by 3 bases, with 5 bases of the junction left unmatched. The CDR3 totals 13 residues. The germline V gene has CDR1 MNHEY and CDR2 SVGAGI. The CDR3, as DNA: TGTGCCAGCAGCCGACAGGGCTACTACGAGCAGTACTTC. It encodes CASSRQGYYEQYF.

The rearrangement uses TRBV11-2 and TRBJ2-2; no clear D gene. CDR3 length equals 14 residues. CDR1 and CDR2 from the germline V gene are SGHAT and FQNNGV. V was trimmed by 0 bases and J by 3 bases, leaving 5 bases between them. CDR3 region: CASSLELYTGELFF. The CDR3 DNA sequence: TGTGCCAGCAGCTTAGAACTTTACACCGGGGAGCTGTTTTTT.

This clone was detected only a few times. The genes are TRBV7-2 and TRBJ1-1; no definite D call. This CDR3 is built from 13 residues. The germline CDR1 and CDR2 sequences are SGHTA and FQGNSA. Between the trimmed V and J ends, which lost 2 bases and 1 base, there was a span of 5 bases. The CDR3 DNA is TGTGCCAGCAGCTTATCTTCGAACACTGAAGCTTTCTTT. Translation: CASSLSSNTEAFF. Variable domain in full (rest from reference TRBV7-2 and TRBJ1-1): GAGVSQSPSNKVTEKGKDVELRCDPISGHTALYWYRQSLGQGLEFLIYFQGNSAPDKSGLPSDRFSAERTGGSVSTLTIQRTQQEDSAVYLCASSLSSNTEAFFGQGTRLTVV.

The chain is built from TRBV4-1 and TRBJ1-5, with 9 positions matching TRBD1. Germline V gene data show CDR1 as MGHRA and CDR2 as YSYEKL. V lost 0 bases, J lost 9 bases, and 6 bases stayed unmatched. The CDR3 runs to 15 residues. The CDR3 loop is CASSQERDRASPQHF. The CDR3 DNA sequence: TGCGCCAGCAGCCAAGAGAGGGACAGGGCCTCGCCCCAGCATTTT.

The chain is built from TRBV15 and TRBJ2-7; no clear D. The CDR3 runs to 16 residues. Germline V CDR1 and CDR2: LNHNV, YYDKDF (reference sequence). The V and J ends lost 0 bases and 3 bases respectively, with 15 bases between them. CDR3 region: CATSRDLIVNGYEQYF. As DNA, the CDR3 is TGTGCCACCAGCAGAGATTTAATAGTGAACGGCTACGAGCAGTACTTC.

This chain uses TRBV29-1 with TRBJ2-5; TRBD1 is a possible D gene (5 bases). The CDR3 consists of 14 residues. Germline loops: CDR1 SQVTM, CDR2 ANQGSEA. The ends were cut back, 3 bases at V and 7 bases at J, with 18 bases in the middle. The CDR3 spells CSVEVQQGPGTQYF. CDR3 sequence (DNA): TGCAGCGTTGAGGTTCAGCAGGGCCCGGGGACCCAGTACTTC.

The chain combines TRBV7-2 with TRBJ1-2; TRBD1 is a possible D gene (5 bases). The CDR3 spans 13 residues. Trimming shortened V by 6 bases and J by 8 bases, and 16 bases separated the two germline ends. In germline, CDR1 is SGHTA, CDR2 FQGNSA. CDR3 in amino acids: CASSKQEIRGYTF. The CDR3 region has the DNA TGTGCCAGCAGTAAACAGGAGATTCGAGGCTACACCTTC.

The chain has TRBV2 and TRBJ1-2; 8 bases are a match to TRBD1. The CDR3 is 14 residues long. Germline V lookup: CDR1 SNHLY, CDR2 FYNNEI. The ends lost 6 bases at V and 3 bases at J; junction bases unmatched: 6. CDR3 sequence: CASRLQGGDYGYTF. DNA of the CDR3: TGTGCCAGCAGACTACAGGGGGGGGACTATGGCTACACCTTC.

The rearrangement links TRBV7-8 to TRBJ1-2, with D tentatively TRBD1 (5 bases). Per germline, CDR1 SGHVS and CDR2 FQNEAQ. The CDR3 loop spans 13 amino acids. V lost 5 bases, J lost 8 bases, and 15 bases lay in between. CDR3 nucleotide sequence: TGTGCCAGCAGCACTACAGGTACTGGCGGCTACACCTTC. Translation gives CASSTTGTGGYTF.

The chain recombines TRBV2 with TRBJ2-3, with 9 nucleotides matching TRBD2. The length of the CDR3 is 15 residues. Trimming at V came to 4 bases and at J to 1 base, leaving 3 bases not matched to a gene. Germline V gene data show CDR1 as SNHLY and CDR2 as FYNNEI. CDR3 coding DNA: TGTGCCAGCAGTGGGTCTAGCGGGGGCACAGATACGCAGTATTTT. Protein product: CASSGSSGGTDTQYF.

This rearrangement joins TRBV19 to TRBJ1-1, with 9 bases matching TRBD1. This CDR3 is 14 amino acids long. Germline V gene data show CDR1 as LNHDA and CDR2 as SQIVND (reference sequence). The V segment lost 6 bases and the J segment 3 bases; nucleotides outside the gene matches: 5. The CDR3 region has the DNA TGTGCCAGTAGCGACAACAGGGGGCACACTGAAGCTTTCTTT. Amino acid sequence: CASSDNRGHTEAFF.